This record looks at one T cell receptor (beta chain) sequence and its context. The sample belongs to a study of shared clonotypes between healthy human individuals. Using immunoSEQ multiplex PCR, the repertoire was profiled, and TCRdb retains in-frame clones only, with some absent. The sample lists fewer than 2.5 million clones; roughly 93% were seen once. Germline CDR1 SGHTA, CDR2 FQGTGA. V was cut by 2 bases and J by 1 base, with 6 bases left in between. The CDR3 contains 13 residues. The sequence came from a young man in good health. Some clones in this sample may be carry-over from other donors' samples. Sequenced input: naive CD4+ T cells from PBMCs. Subset meaning: CD45RA+ positively selected. J is TRBJ2-7 and V is TRBV7-3, with D unclear. The CDR3 bases are TGTGCCAGCAGCTTAGTCCAGTCCTACGAGCAGTACTTC. Translating it yields CASSLVQSYEQYF.